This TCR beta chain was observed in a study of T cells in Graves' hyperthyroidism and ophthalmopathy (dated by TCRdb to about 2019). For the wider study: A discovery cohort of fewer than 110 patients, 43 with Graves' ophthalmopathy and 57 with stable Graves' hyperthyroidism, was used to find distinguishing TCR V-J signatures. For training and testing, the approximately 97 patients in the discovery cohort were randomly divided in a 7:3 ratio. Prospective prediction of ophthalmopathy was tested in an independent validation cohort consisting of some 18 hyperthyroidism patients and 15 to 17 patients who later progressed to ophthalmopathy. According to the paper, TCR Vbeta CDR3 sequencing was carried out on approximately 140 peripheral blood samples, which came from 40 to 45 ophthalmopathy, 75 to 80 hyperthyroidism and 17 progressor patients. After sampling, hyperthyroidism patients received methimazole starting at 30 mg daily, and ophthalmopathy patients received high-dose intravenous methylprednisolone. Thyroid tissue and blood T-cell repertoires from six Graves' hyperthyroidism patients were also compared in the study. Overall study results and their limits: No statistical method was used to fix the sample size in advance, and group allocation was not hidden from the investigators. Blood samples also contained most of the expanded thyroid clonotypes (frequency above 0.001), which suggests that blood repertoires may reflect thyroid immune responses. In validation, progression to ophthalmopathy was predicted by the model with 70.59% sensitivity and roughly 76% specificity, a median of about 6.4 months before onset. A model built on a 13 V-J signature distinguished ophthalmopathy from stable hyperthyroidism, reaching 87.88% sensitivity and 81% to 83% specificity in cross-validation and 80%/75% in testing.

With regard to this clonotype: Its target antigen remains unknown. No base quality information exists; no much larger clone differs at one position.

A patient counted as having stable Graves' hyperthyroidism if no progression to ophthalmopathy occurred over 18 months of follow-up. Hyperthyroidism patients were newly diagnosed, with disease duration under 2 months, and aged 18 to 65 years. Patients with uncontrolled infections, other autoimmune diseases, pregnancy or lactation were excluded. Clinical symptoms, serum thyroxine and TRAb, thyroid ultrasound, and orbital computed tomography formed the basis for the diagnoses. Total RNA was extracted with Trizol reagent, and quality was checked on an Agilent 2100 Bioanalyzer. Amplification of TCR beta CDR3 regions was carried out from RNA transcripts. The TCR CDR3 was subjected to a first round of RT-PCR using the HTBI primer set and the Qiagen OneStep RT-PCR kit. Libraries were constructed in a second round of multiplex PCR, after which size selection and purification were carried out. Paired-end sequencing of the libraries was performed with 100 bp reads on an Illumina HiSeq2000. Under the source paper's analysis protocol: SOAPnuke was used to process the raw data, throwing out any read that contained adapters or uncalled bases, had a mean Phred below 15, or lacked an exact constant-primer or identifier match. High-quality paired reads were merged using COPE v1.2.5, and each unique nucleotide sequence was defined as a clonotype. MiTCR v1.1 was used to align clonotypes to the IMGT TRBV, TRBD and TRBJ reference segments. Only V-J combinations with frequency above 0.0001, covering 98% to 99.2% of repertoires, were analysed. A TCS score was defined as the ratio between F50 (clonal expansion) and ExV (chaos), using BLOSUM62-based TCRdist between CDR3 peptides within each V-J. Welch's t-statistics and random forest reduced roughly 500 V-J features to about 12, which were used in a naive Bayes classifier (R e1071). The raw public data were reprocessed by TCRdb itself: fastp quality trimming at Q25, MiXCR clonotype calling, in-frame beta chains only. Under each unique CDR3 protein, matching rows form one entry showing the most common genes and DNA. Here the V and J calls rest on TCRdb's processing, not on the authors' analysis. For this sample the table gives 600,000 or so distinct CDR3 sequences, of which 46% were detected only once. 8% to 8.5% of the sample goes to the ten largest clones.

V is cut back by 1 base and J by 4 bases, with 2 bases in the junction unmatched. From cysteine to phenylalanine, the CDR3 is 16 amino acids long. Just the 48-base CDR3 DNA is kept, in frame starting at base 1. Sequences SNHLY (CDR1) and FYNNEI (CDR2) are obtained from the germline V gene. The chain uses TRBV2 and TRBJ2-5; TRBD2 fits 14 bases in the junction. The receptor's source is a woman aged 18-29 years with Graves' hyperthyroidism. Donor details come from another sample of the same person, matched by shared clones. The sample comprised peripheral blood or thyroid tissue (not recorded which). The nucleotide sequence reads TGTGCCAGCAGTGAAGAGACTAGCGGGAGGGGAGAGACCCAGTACTTC. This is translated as CASSEETSGRGETQYF. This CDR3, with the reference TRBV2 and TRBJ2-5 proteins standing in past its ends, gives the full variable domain EPEVTQTPSHQVTQMGQEVILRCVPISNHLYFYWYRQILGQKVEFLVSFYNNEISEKSEIFDDQFSVERPDGSNFTLKIRSTKLEDSAMYFCASSEETSGRGETQYFGPGTRLLVL.